This T cell receptor (beta chain) was recorded in a study of T cells after posttransplantation cyclophosphamide. Whole-study findings and limits: Tissue-infiltrating T cells from skin or gut overlapped little with blood T cells. After PTCy, TRB diversity resembled that of CNI/methotrexate controls. Donor-recipient repertoire similarity was low at 1-2 months, rising over year one.

CDR3 length: 15 amino acids. Trimming cost V 3 bases and J 3 bases, with 14 bases left between them. From germline, CDR1 is MDHEN and CDR2 SYDVKM. Generated by immunoSEQ multiplex PCR, the TCRdb table keeps only in-frame clones and is missing some. The profile covers roughly 4,700 clones, with 70% to 80% appearing a single time and about 35% taken by the ten largest. Treatment was busulfan-fludarabine conditioning, a marrow graft, and cyclophosphamide on days +3 and +4. With respect to this clone: The antigen is not known.

The chain couples TRBV28 to TRBJ2-5, with no clear D. The specimen comprised PBMCs, sampled after allogeneic stem cell transplant with posttransplant cyclophosphamide. This TCR was sampled from a male patient aged 35-50 years who received an allogeneic stem cell transplant from a related donor, was CMV-positive, and had acute and chronic GVHD. Some T cells may have come from the graft donor. The CDR3 coding sequence is TGTGCCAGCAGTTTGAGGTCCAGTACCGAAGAGACCCAGTACTTC. This translates into CASSLRSSTEETQYF.